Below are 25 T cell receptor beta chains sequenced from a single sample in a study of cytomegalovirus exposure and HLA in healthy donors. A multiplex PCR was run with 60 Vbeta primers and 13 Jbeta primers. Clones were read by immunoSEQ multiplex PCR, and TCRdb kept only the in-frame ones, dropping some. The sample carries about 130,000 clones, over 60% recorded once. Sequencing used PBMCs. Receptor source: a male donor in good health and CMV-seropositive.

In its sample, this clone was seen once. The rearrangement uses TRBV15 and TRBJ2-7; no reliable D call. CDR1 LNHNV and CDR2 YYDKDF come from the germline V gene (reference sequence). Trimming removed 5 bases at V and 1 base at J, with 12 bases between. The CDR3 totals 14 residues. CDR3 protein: CATSSGRLSYEQYF. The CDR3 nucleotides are TGTGCCACCAGCTCGGGTCGGCTGTCCTACGAGCAGTACTTC.

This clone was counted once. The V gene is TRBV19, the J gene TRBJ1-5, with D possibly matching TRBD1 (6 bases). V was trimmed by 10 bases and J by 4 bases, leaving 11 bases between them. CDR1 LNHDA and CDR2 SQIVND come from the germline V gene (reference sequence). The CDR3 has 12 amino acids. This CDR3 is CATNDRNQPQHF. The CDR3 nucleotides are TGTGCCACTAACGACAGGAATCAGCCCCAGCATTTT.

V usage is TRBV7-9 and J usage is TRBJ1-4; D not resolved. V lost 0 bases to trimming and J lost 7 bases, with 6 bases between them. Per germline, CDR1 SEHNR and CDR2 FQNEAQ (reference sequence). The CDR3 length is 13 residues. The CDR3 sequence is CASSLAEGEKLFF. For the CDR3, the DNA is TGTGCCAGCAGCTTAGCGGAGGGTGAAAAACTGTTTTTT.

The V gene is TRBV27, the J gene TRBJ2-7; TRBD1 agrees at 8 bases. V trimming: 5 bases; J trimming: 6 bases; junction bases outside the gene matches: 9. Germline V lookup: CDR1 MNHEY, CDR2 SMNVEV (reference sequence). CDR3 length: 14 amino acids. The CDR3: CASSGRDRLSEQYF. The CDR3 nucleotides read TGTGCCAGCAGTGGCCGGGACAGGCTGTCCGAGCAGTACTTC.

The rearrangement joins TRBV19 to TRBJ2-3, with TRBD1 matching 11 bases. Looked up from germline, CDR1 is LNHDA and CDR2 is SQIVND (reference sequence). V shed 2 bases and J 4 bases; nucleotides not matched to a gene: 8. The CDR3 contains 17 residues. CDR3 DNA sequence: TGTGCCAGTAGTATAAGAGGCGGACAGGGGGCGGCAGATACGCAGTATTTT. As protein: CASSIRGGQGAADTQYF.

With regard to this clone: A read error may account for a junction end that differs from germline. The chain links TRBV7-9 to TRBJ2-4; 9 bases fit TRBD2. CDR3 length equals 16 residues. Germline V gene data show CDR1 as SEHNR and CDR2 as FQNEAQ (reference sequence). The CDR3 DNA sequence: TGTGCCAGCAGCTTATTCGGGGGACTAGCCAAAAACAGTCAGTACTTC. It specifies CASSLFGGLAKNSQYF.

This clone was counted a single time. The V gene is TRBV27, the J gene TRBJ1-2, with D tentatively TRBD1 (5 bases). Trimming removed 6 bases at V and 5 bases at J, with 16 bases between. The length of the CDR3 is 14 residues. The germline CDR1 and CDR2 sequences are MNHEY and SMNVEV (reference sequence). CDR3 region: CASSPPGREYGYTF. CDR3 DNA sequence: TGTGCCAGCAGCCCCCCCGGCAGGGAATATGGCTACACCTTC.

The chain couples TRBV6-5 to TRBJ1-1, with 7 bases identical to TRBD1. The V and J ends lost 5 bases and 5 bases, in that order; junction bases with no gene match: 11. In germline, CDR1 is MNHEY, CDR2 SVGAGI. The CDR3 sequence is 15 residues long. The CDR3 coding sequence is TGTGCCAGCAGTACACAGGGGTCAGGTGGGACTGAAGCTTTCTTT. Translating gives CASSTQGSGGTEAFF.

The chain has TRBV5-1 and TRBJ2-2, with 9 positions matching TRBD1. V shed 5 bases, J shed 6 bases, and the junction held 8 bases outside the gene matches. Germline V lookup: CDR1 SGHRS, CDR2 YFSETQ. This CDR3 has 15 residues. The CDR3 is CASSPRTGAPGELFF. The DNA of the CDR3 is TGCGCCAGCAGTCCCCGGACAGGGGCGCCCGGGGAGCTGTTTTTT.

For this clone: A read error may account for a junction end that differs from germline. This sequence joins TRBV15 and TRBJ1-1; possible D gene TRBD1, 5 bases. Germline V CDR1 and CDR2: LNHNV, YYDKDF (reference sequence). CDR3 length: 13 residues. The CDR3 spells CATSRDKDRSEIF. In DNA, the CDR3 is TGTGCCACCAGCAGAGATAAAGACAGATCGGAAATTTTT.

This CDR3 reads CASSLGQGYNIQYF. The CDR3 nucleotides are TGTGCCAGTAGTCTTGGACAGGGGTACAACATTCAGTACTTC. This chain joins TRBV19 and TRBJ2-4; TRBD1 agrees at 9 bases. CDR1 is LNHDA, CDR2 SQIVND, per germline (reference sequence). Unmatched junction bases numbered 6, after V lost 5 bases and J lost 7 bases. The CDR3 loop spans 14 amino acids.

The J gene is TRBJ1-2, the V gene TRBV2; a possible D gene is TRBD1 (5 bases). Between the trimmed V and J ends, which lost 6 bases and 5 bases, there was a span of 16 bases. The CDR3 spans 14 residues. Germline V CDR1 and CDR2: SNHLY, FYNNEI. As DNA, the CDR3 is TGTGCCAGCAGGGACGGATTATGGACATATGGCTACACCTTC. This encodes CASRDGLWTYGYTF.

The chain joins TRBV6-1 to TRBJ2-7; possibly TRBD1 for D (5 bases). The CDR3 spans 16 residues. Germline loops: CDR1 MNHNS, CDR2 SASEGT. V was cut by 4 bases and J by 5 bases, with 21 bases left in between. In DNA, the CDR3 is TGTGCCAGCAGTGTAAGTACCGGCGGACAACTCCACGAGCAGTACTTC. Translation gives CASSVSTGGQLHEQYF.

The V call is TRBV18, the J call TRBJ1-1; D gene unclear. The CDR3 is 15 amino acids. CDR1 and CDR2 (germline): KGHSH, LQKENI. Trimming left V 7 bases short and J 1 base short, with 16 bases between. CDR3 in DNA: TGTGCCAGCTTCCGCGGAGGACCCCGGAACACTGAAGCTTTCTTT. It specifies CASFRGGPRNTEAFF. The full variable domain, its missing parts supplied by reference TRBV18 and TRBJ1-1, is NAGVMQNPRHLVRRRGQEARLRCSPMKGHSHVYWYRQLPEEGLKFMVYLQKENIIDESGMPKERFSAEFPKEGPSILRIQQVVRGDSAAYFCASFRGGPRNTEAFFGQGTRLTVV.

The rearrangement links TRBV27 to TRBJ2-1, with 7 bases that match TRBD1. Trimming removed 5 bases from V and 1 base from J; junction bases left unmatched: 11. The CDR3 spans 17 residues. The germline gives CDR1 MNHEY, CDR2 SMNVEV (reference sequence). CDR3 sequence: CASSGIIQGLSYNEQFF. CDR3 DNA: TGTGCCAGCAGTGGGATAATACAGGGGCTTTCCTACAATGAGCAGTTCTTC.

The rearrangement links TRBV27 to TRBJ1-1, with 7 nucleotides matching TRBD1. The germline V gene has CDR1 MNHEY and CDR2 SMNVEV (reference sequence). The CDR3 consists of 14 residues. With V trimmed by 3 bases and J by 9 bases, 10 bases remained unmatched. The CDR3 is CASSFFWTGYKAFF. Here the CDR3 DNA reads TGTGCCAGCAGTTTTTTCTGGACAGGCTATAAAGCTTTCTTT.

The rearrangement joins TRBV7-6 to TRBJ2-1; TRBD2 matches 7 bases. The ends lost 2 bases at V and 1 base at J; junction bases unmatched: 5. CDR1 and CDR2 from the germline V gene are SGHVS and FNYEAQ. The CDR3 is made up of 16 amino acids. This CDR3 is CASSLTLALSYNEQFF. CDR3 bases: TGTGCCAGCAGCTTAACACTAGCGTTATCCTACAATGAGCAGTTCTTC.

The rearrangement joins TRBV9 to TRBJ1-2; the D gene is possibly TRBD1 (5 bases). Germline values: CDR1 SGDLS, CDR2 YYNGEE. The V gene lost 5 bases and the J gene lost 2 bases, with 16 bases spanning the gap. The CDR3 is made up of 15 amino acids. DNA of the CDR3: TGTGCCAGCAGGGGAGAGGGGCGGGAGAACTATGGCTACACCTTC. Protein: CASRGEGRENYGYTF.

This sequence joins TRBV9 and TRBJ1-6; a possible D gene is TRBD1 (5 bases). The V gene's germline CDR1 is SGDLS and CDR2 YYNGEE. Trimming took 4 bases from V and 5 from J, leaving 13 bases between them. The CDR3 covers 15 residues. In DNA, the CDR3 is TGTGCCAGCAGCTCTGGGACTGTAAATAATTCACCCCTCCACTTT. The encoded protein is CASSSGTVNNSPLHF.

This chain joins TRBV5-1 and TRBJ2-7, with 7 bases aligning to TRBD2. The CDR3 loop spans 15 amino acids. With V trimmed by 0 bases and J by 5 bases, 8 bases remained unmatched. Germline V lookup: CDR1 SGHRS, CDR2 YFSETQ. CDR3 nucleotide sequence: TGCGCCAGCAGCTTGGTTGGCGGGGGACCCCACGAGCAGTACTTC. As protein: CASSLVGGGPHEQYF.

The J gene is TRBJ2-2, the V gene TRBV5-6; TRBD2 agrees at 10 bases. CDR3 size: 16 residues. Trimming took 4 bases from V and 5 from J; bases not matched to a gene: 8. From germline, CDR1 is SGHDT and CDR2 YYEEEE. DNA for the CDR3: TGTGCCAGCAGCCATCAGCGGGGGGGATTGACCGGGGAGCTGTTTTTT. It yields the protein CASSHQRGGLTGELFF.

The CDR3 DNA sequence: TGTGCCAGCAGTGATCTCCCGGGAAGTGGCGGCCCTCGGGGCACCATATATTTT. It codes for CASSDLPGSGGPRGTIYF. This chain uses TRBV6-1 with TRBJ1-3; no reliable D call. CDR3 size: 18 residues. Trimming took 3 bases from V and 9 from J, leaving 27 bases between them. The germline CDR1 and CDR2 sequences are MNHNS and SASEGT.

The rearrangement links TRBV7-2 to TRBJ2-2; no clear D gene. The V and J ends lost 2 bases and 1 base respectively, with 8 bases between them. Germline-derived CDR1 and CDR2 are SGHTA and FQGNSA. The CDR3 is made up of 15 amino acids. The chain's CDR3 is CASSLRQVNTGELFF. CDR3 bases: TGTGCCAGCAGCTTAAGGCAGGTGAACACCGGGGAGCTGTTTTTT.

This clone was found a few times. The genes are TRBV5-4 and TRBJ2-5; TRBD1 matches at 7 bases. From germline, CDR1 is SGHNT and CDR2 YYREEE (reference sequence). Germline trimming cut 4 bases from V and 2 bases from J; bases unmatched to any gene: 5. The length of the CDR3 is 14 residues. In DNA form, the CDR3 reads TGTGCCAGCAGCCAAGGACAGGAACAAGAGACCCAGTACTTC. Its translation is CASSQGQEQETQYF.

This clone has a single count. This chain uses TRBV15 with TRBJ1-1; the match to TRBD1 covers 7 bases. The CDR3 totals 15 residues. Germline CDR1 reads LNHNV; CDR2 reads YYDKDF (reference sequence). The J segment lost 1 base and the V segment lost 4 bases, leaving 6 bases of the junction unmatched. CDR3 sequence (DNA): TGTGCCACCAGCACTCCGAGACAGGGGAACACTGAAGCTTTCTTT. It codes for CATSTPRQGNTEAFF.